The 20 T cell receptor beta chains below all came from one sample that was sequenced in a study of monozygotic twins with inflammatory bowel disease. TCRdb reprocessed the 5' RACE reads; each CDR3 protein has one entry and no DNA is given. In total, the table holds approximately 400,000 distinct CDR3 sequences. Sequencing was done on a sample of blood. The receptors originated from a human donor with ulcerative colitis or Crohn's disease, or a healthy co-twin of an affected twin (not recorded which).

The chain combines TRBV15 with TRBJ2-1; the TCRdb D gene call, TRBD1, has no DNA to confirm it. Germline CDR1 reads LNHNV; CDR2 reads YYDKDF (reference sequence). The CDR3 totals 15 residues. Here the CDR3 reads CATSGQGDSYNEQFF.

This chain links TRBV6-2 or TRBV6-3 with TRBJ2-2; the D gene TCRdb calls, TRBD1, cannot be checked with no DNA. This CDR3 has 12 amino acids. Per germline, CDR1 MNHEY and CDR2 SVGEGT. CDR3 sequence: CASSPPGGELFF.

The V and J genes are TRBV7-9 and TRBJ1-2. The CDR3 totals 15 residues. Per the germline V gene, CDR1 is SEHNR and CDR2 is FQNEAQ (reference sequence). The CDR3 loop reads CASSYSGREDYGYTF.

The J gene is TRBJ1-2, the V gene TRBV15; TCRdb selects TRBD1, and the lack of DNA leaves this call unchecked. The CDR3 is made up of 15 amino acids. Per the germline V gene, CDR1 is LNHNV and CDR2 is YYDKDF (reference sequence). CDR3 in amino acids: CATSRGGTGGSGYTF.

The chain uses TRBV24-1 and TRBJ2-1; TCRdb's D call of TRBD1 is untestable without DNA. CDR1 is KGHDR, CDR2 SFDVKD, per germline. The CDR3 spans 14 residues. CDR3 region: CATSDSGRYNEQFF.

The chain couples TRBV27 to TRBJ2-7; as DNA is missing, the TRBD1 call by TCRdb cannot be tested. Germline CDR1 is MNHEY and CDR2 is SMNVEV (reference sequence). The CDR3 runs 18 residues. This CDR3 reads CASSLSGTGVGLTYEQYF.

This chain uses TRBV30 with TRBJ2-1. In germline, CDR1 is GTSNPN, CDR2 SVGIG (reference sequence). The CDR3 runs 15 residues. CDR3 region: CAWSVYGKMYNEQFF.

The V and J genes are TRBV14 and TRBJ2-2; TCRdb designates TRBD1, a call that cannot be tested without DNA. The germline V gene has CDR1 SGHDN and CDR2 FVKESK. The CDR3 has 14 residues. The CDR3 is CASSRTGGGGELFF.

This chain uses TRBV24-1 with TRBJ2-2. The germline CDR1 and CDR2 sequences are KGHDR and SFDVKD. This CDR3 comprises 12 residues. CDR3 protein: CATSSGTGELFF.

The chain uses TRBV10-3 and TRBJ1-3. Looked up from germline, CDR1 is ENHRY and CDR2 is SYGVKD. The CDR3 has 16 amino acids. The CDR3 spells CAISALNYSSGNTIYF.

This chain connects TRBV6-5 to TRBJ2-5; TCRdb returns TRBD1, unconfirmable since there is no DNA. CDR1 and CDR2 (germline): MNHEY, SVGAGI. The CDR3 runs to 15 residues. The CDR3: CASSYGAGSRETQYF.

This rearrangement joins TRBV12-3 or TRBV12-4 to TRBJ2-7; with no DNA, the TCRdb D assignment of TRBD2 cannot be verified. The CDR3 has 14 residues. CDR3 sequence: CASTPSPGGTSQYF.

The chain carries TRBV5-1 and TRBJ2-1; TCRdb picks TRBD2, but there is no DNA to check that call. CDR1 and CDR2 (germline): SGHRS, YFSETQ. The CDR3 totals 18 residues. CDR3 sequence: CASSFRLAGGAPYNEQFF.

V usage is TRBV6-5 and J usage is TRBJ2-3. Germline V gives CDR1 MNHEY, CDR2 SVGAGI. CDR3 length equals 12 residues. CDR3 in amino acids: CASKDQRDTQYF.

V gene TRBV27 combines with J gene TRBJ2-5; TCRdb designates TRBD1, a call that cannot be tested without DNA. Germline V gives CDR1 MNHEY, CDR2 SMNVEV (reference sequence). The CDR3 is 15 residues long. The CDR3: CASRLRQGWLETQYF.

The chain uses TRBV4-1 and TRBJ1-2; TCRdb indicates TRBD1, and absent DNA this call remains unverified. The CDR3 spans 18 residues. Germline CDR1 and CDR2: MGHRA and YSYEKL. CDR3 amino acids: CASSQDTPTQSILFGYTF.

This chain joins TRBV6-1 and TRBJ1-6; TCRdb's assignment of TRBD1 cannot be checked, as there is no DNA. This CDR3 contains 14 residues. Germline values: CDR1 MNHNS, CDR2 SASEGT. This chain's CDR3 is CASRPWTGLKPLHF.

This sequence joins TRBV7-6 and TRBJ1-4; TCRdb names TRBD1, which stays unverified in the absence of DNA. The CDR3 has 15 amino acids. The germline gives CDR1 SGHVS, CDR2 FNYEAQ. The CDR3 loop is CASSSSGPTNEKLFF.

The V and J genes are TRBV3-1 and TRBJ2-7. The CDR3 is 17 amino acids. From germline, CDR1 is LGHDT and CDR2 YNNKEL (reference sequence). CDR3 protein: CASSQDTNSKGMYEQYF.

The chain links TRBV4-2 to TRBJ2-5; TCRdb outputs TRBD2, but without DNA this stays unchecked. Germline-derived CDR1 and CDR2 are LGHNA and YNFKEQ. The CDR3 runs 16 residues. The chain's CDR3 is CASSQEPSGRGETQYF.